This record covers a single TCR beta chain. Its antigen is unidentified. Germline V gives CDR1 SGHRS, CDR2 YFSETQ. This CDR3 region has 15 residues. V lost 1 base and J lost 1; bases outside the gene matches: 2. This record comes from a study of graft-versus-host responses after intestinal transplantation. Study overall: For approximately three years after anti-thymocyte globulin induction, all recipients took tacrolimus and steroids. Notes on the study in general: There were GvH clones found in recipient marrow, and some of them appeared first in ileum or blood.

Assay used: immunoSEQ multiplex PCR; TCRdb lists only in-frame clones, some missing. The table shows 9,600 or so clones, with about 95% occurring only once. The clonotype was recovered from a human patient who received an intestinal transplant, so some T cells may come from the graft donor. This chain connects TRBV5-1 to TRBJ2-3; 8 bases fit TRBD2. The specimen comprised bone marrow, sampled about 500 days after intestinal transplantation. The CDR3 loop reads CASSLRRGGTDTQYF. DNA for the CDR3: TGCGCCAGCAGCTTGAGGCGGGGGGGCACAGATACGCAGTATTTT.